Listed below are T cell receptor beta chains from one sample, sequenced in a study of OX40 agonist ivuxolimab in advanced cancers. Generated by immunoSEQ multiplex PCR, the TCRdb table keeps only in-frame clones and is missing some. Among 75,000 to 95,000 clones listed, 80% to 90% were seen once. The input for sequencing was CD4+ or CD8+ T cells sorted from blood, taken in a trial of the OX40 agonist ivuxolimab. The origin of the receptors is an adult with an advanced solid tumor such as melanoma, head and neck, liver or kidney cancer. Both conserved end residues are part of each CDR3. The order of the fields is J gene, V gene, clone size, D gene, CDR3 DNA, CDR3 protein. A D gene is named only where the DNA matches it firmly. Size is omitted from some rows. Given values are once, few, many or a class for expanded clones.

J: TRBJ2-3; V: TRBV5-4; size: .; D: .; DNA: TGTGCCAGCAGCCGCGGAGGCACCACTCTAAGCACAGATACGCAGTATTTT; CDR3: CASSRGGTTLSTDTQYF
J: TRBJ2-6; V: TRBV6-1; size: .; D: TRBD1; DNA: TGTGCCAGCAGTGTCCGTCCGTTGGGCAGGGGGATATCTGGGGCCAACGTCCTGACTTTC; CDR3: CASSVRPLGRGISGANVLTF
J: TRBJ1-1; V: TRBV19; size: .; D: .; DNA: TGTGCCAGTAAAAGGGATTTACCACTCCTAGGCACTGAAGCTTTCTTT; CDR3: CASKRDLPLLGTEAFF
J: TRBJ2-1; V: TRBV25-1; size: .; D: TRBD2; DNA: TGTGCCAGCAGCCCCCAGGGAGGTAGCGGGAGTGTCGATGAGCAGTTCTTC; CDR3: CASSPQGGSGSVDEQFF
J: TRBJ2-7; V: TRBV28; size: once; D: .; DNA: TGTGCCAGCAGTTTGACAGCGGCCGTGCGGGAGCAGTACTTC; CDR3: CASSLTAAVREQYF
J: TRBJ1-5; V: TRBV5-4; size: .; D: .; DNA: TGTGCCAGCAGCAGCAGGGGTAGCAATCAGCCCCAGCATTTT; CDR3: CASSSRGSNQPQHF
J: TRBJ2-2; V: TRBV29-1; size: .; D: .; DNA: TGCAGCGTTATTAGGGGATGGTCGGGCACCGGGGAGCTGTTTTTT; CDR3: CSVIRGWSGTGELFF
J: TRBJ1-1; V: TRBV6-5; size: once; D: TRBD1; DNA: TGTGCCAGCAGTACCACGGACAGGGGGAATCTCGCTTTCTTT; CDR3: CASSTTDRGNLAFF
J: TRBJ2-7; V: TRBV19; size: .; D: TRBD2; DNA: TGTGCCAGTAGTTCCCGGACTAGCGGGAGCTCCTACGAGCAGTACTTC; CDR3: CASSSRTSGSSYEQYF
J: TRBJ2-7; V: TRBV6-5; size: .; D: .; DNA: TGTGCCAGCAGTTACTCGAATTCTGGGGACGAGCAGTACTTC; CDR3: CASSYSNSGDEQYF
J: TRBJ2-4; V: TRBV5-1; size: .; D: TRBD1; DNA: TGCGCCAGCAGTCCTGGACAGGGCGGTAACATTCAGTACTTC; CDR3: CASSPGQGGNIQYF
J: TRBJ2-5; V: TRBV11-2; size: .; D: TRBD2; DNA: TGTGCCAGCAGCTTAAACTTCGGGGGGACCCAAGAGACCCAGTACTTC; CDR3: CASSLNFGGTQETQYF
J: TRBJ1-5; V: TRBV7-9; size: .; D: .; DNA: TGTGCCAGCAGCTTAGGGACAGACCAAAATCAGCCCCAGCATTTT; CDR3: CASSLGTDQNQPQHF
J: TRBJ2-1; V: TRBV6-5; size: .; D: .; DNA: TGTGCCAGCAGTTATCTGCTAAGGATTGGCGATGAGCAGTTCTTC; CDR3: CASSYLLRIGDEQFF
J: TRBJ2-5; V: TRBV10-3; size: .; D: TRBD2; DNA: TGTGCCACATCCGGGACTAGAGAGACCCAGTACTTC; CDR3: CATSGTRETQYF
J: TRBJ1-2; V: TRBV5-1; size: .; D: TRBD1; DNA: TGCGCCAGCAGCCCCTCCGGGACAGATTCCTATGGCTACACCTTC; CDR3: CASSPSGTDSYGYTF